The 23 T cell receptor beta chains given below trace back to one sample, sequenced in a study of blood T cell repertoires in COVID-19. Repertoires were generated with immunoSEQ multiplex PCR, while TCRdb's copy carries only in-frame clones and drops some. The sample lists more than 120,000 clones, 84% seen once, with 4.5% to 6% in the top ten. Sequenced input: peripheral blood. The receptors originated from a human donor in a cohort sampled during active COVID-19.

This chain uses TRBV6-5 with TRBJ1-4; 12 bases are shared with TRBD1. The length of the CDR3 is 15 residues. CDR1 is MNHEY and CDR2 is SVGAGI in the germline V gene. Trimming at V came to 5 bases and at J to 4 bases, leaving 2 bases not matched to a gene. The CDR3 DNA sequence: TGTGCCAGCAGTAGGGACAGGGGGCTTAATGAAAAACTGTTTTTT. Translation gives CASSRDRGLNEKLFF.

This chain connects TRBV9 to TRBJ1-4; no clear D. Germline CDR1 reads SGDLS; CDR2 reads YYNGEE. V was cut by 0 bases and J by 0 bases, with 9 bases left in between. CDR3 length: 16 amino acids. CDR3 region: CASSVGAGATNEKLFF. The CDR3 nucleotides read TGTGCCAGCAGCGTAGGGGCAGGTGCAACTAATGAAAAACTGTTTTTT.

The chain has TRBV19 and TRBJ2-5; tentative D call: TRBD1 (6 bases). Germline lookup yields CDR1 LNHDA and CDR2 SQIVND (reference sequence). The CDR3 totals 14 residues. V was cut by 3 bases and J by 1 base, with 9 bases left in between. The CDR3 DNA reads TGTGCCAGTAGTATGATCAGGGGCCAAGAGACCCAGTACTTC. Encoded protein: CASSMIRGQETQYF.

This chain links TRBV5-5 with TRBJ1-5; TRBD1 agrees at 9 bases. Germline CDR1 is SGHKS and CDR2 is YYEKEE (reference sequence). The CDR3 runs 15 residues. Trimming took 4 bases from V and 3 from J; bases not matched to a gene: 5. Here the CDR3 reads CASSHRTGDNQPQHF. DNA of the CDR3: TGTGCCAGCAGCCACAGGACAGGGGACAATCAGCCCCAGCATTTT.

The J gene is TRBJ2-5, the V gene TRBV5-1; D might be TRBD1 (5 bases). Germline-derived CDR1 and CDR2 are SGHRS and YFSETQ. The germline V and J ends were trimmed by 2 bases and 4 bases, with 12 bases remaining between them. The CDR3 is 14 residues long. In DNA, the CDR3 is TGCGCCAGCAGCTTAAGCCCAGGGTCAGAGACCCAGTACTTC. Encoded protein: CASSLSPGSETQYF.

The genes are TRBV9 and TRBJ2-3; 7 bases match TRBD2. The ends lost 0 bases at V and 4 bases at J; junction bases unmatched: 2. This CDR3 has 14 amino acids. Germline V gene data show CDR1 as SGDLS and CDR2 as YYNGEE. The CDR3 protein is CASSVGLAADTQYF. The CDR3 DNA reads as TGTGCCAGCAGCGTAGGACTAGCCGCAGATACGCAGTATTTT.

This clone came up a few times. This chain links TRBV29-1 with TRBJ2-3, with TRBD1 matching over 9 bases. The germline V gene has CDR1 SQVTM and CDR2 ANQGSEA. The CDR3 length is 15 residues. V lost 0 bases to trimming and J lost 3 bases; unmatched junction nucleotides: 4. The CDR3 here is CSVEDQGTGTDTQYF. CDR3 coding DNA: TGCAGCGTTGAAGATCAGGGGACAGGGACAGATACGCAGTATTTT.

This chain joins TRBV2 and TRBJ2-1; tentatively, D is TRBD1 (6 bases). CDR1 is SNHLY and CDR2 is FYNNEI in the germline V gene. The CDR3 runs 15 residues. V shed 4 bases and J shed 0 bases, with 10 bases lying between them. The CDR3 nucleotides are TGTGCCAGCAGTGCGTCCAGGGGCTCCTACAATGAGCAGTTCTTC. It yields the protein CASSASRGSYNEQFF.

The rearrangement joins TRBV11-2 to TRBJ1-5; D not resolved. Germline loops: CDR1 SGHAT, CDR2 FQNNGV. Trimming stripped 0 bases from V and 7 bases from J, with 13 bases between. The CDR3 length is 15 residues. CDR3 in amino acids: CASSLDLGGPQPQHF. CDR3 DNA: TGTGCCAGCAGCTTAGATCTCGGCGGTCCCCAGCCCCAGCATTTT.

This sequence joins TRBV28 and TRBJ1-2; 7 bases agree with TRBD1. The CDR3 sequence is 14 residues long. Germline V gene sequence: CDR1 MDHEN, CDR2 SYDVKM. With 2 bases clipped from V and 4 bases from J, the junction kept 4 bases outside the gene matches. As DNA, the CDR3 is TGTGCCAGCAGTTTACGGGGACAGATCTATGGCTACACCTTC. This encodes CASSLRGQIYGYTF.

In its sample, this clone was seen once. The rearrangement uses TRBV25-1 and TRBJ1-1; 8 positions match TRBD1. The ends lost 1 base at V and 1 base at J; junction bases unmatched: 8. The CDR3 sequence is 17 residues long. Germline assignment: CDR1 MGHDK and CDR2 SYGVNS. CDR3 coding DNA: TGTGCCAGCAGTGAATTTCGGACAGGGTCACGGAACACTGAAGCTTTCTTT. This encodes CASSEFRTGSRNTEAFF.

This clone was counted between two and nine times. The gene calls are TRBV5-4 and TRBJ1-3, with unresolved D. CDR3 length: 16 amino acids. In germline, CDR1 is SGHNT, CDR2 YYREEE (reference sequence). Between the trimmed V and J ends, which lost 0 bases and 1 base, there was a span of 11 bases. CDR3 loop: CASSLEALSSGNTIYF. In DNA form, the CDR3 reads TGTGCCAGCAGCTTGGAAGCCCTATCGTCTGGAAACACCATATATTTT.

This clone occurred once. This chain links TRBV5-4 with TRBJ2-6; D possibly corresponds to TRBD1 (5 bases). CDR1 is SGHNT, CDR2 YYREEE, per germline (reference sequence). The CDR3 has 17 amino acids. The V end was cut by 2 bases, the J end by 0 bases, with 12 bases between. In DNA form, the CDR3 reads TGTGCCAGCAGCTTACGGACACTTCCCTCTGGGGCCAACGTCCTGACTTTC. Its translation: CASSLRTLPSGANVLTF.

J is TRBJ2-1 and V is TRBV7-9; D perhaps matches TRBD1 (6 bases). Germline V gene sequence: CDR1 SEHNR, CDR2 FQNEAQ (reference sequence). The ends were cut back, 4 bases at V and 4 bases at J, with 20 bases in the middle. CDR3 size: 17 residues. CDR3 amino acids: CASSSRFTGTLYNEQFF. CDR3 nucleotide sequence: TGTGCCAGCAGCTCCCGATTTACAGGGACCCTATACAATGAGCAGTTCTTC.

The V call is TRBV11-2, the J call TRBJ2-1; maybe TRBD1 (6 bases). V lost 0 bases and J lost 7, with 13 bases in between. The CDR3 sequence is 15 residues long. Germline V gene lookup returns CDR1 SGHAT and CDR2 FQNNGV. The CDR3 protein is CASSLDRGRANEQFF. In DNA form, the CDR3 reads TGTGCCAGCAGCTTAGACAGGGGCAGGGCTAATGAGCAGTTCTTC.

The CDR3 is CASAVGTSGRGEQFF. As DNA, the CDR3 is TGTGCTAGCGCCGTCGGTACTAGCGGGAGAGGGGAGCAGTTCTTC. The J gene is TRBJ2-1, the V gene TRBV7-7, with 11 bases matching TRBD2. The germline CDR1 and CDR2 sequences are SSHAT and FNYEAQ (reference sequence). CDR3 length equals 15 residues.

This clone is a singleton in its sample. The V gene is TRBV29-1, the J gene TRBJ2-1, with TRBD2 matching 9 bases. V shed 6 bases and J 0 bases; nucleotides not matched to a gene: 18. The length of the CDR3 is 19 residues. The germline V gene has CDR1 SQVTM and CDR2 ANQGSEA. The DNA of the CDR3 is TGCAGCGTGGGACCCCTTAGCGGGAGAAGAATCGGCTCCTACAATGAGCAGTTCTTC. Translating it yields CSVGPLSGRRIGSYNEQFF.

This clone was seen a few times. The chain couples TRBV29-1 to TRBJ1-3; D remains ambiguous. V was pared by 0 bases and J by 0 bases, with 6 bases between. Germline CDR1 SQVTM, CDR2 ANQGSEA. The CDR3 is 14 amino acids. The DNA for the CDR3 is TGCAGCGTTGAAGATAACAGCTCTGGAAACACCATATATTTT. Protein product: CSVEDNSSGNTIYF.

The chain carries TRBV6-1 and TRBJ1-5; TRBD1 agrees at 9 bases. The V gene end was trimmed by 2 bases and the J gene end by 0 bases; junction bases not matched to a gene: 5. The CDR3 has 17 amino acids. Germline V CDR1 and CDR2: MNHNS, SASEGT. CDR3 DNA sequence: TGTGCCAGCAGTGAACGGGGACAGGGATATAGCAATCAGCCCCAGCATTTT. Its translation is CASSERGQGYSNQPQHF.

This clone appeared once. The J gene is TRBJ1-4, the V gene TRBV11-2; D might be TRBD1 (6 bases). The CDR3 consists of 15 residues. Trimming cost V 5 bases and J 4 bases, with 14 bases left between them. CDR1 is SGHAT and CDR2 is FQNNGV in the germline V gene. CDR3 loop: CASSTMTGNNEKLFF. DNA for the CDR3: TGTGCCAGCAGCACGATGACAGGAAATAATGAAAAACTGTTTTTT.

This chain joins TRBV5-1 and TRBJ2-1; 12 bases agree with TRBD1. Germline CDR1 SGHRS, CDR2 YFSETQ. The CDR3 length is 17 residues. The V and J ends lost 0 bases and 8 bases, in that order; junction bases with no gene match: 9. The CDR3 DNA reads TGCGCCAGCAGCTTGGGACTACCGGGACAGGGGGCCTATGAGCAGTTCTTC. As protein: CASSLGLPGQGAYEQFF. The full variable domain, completed using reference TRBV5-1 and TRBJ2-1, is KAGVTQTPRYLIKTRGQQVTLSCSPISGHRSVSWYQQTPGQGLQFLFEYFSETQRNKGNFPGRFSGRQFSNSRSEMNVSTLELGDSALYLCASSLGLPGQGAYEQFFGPGTRLTVL.

The chain recombines TRBV11-2 with TRBJ1-2, with D maybe TRBD1 (5 bases). Germline loops: CDR1 SGHAT, CDR2 FQNNGV. V lost 5 bases to trimming and J lost 1 base, with 14 bases between them. This CDR3 is 15 amino acids long. The CDR3 loop is CASSPLGGLNYGYTF. CDR3 nucleotide sequence: TGTGCCAGCAGCCCACTCGGGGGTCTTAACTATGGCTACACCTTC.

The rearrangement uses TRBV6-4 and TRBJ2-1; possibly TRBD1 for D (6 bases). Deletions cut 5 bases from V and 5 bases from J, with 10 bases between. Germline CDR1 MRHNA, CDR2 SNTAGT. CDR3 length: 13 amino acids. The CDR3 DNA sequence: TGTGCCAGCAGTTCGCAGGGGAACAATGAGCAGTTCTTC. This sequence encodes CASSSQGNNEQFF.